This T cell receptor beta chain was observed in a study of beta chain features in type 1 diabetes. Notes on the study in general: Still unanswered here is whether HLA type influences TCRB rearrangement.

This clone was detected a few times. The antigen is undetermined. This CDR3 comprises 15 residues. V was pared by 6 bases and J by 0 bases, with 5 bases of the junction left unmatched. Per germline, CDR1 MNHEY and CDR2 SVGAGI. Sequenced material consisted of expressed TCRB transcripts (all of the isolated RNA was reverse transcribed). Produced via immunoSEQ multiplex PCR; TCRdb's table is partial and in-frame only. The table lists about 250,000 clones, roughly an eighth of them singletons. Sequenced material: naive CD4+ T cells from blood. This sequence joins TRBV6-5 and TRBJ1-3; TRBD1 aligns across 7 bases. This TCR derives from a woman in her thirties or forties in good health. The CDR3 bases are TGTGCCAGCAGGGAGACAGGGCGCTCTGGAAACACCATATATTTT. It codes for CASRETGRSGNTIYF.